The following is a T cell receptor beta chain sequence with its context. Its target is not known. CDR1 and CDR2 from the germline V gene are SGHAT and FQNNGV. The V segment lost 4 bases and the J segment 10 bases; nucleotides outside the gene matches: 6. The CDR3 contains 15 residues. As every portion of the isolated RNA was reverse transcribed, the sequencing read expressed TCRB transcripts. Repertoires were generated with immunoSEQ multiplex PCR, while TCRdb's copy carries only in-frame clones and drops some. Of 35,000 or so clones detected, roughly 67% appear once; the ten largest clones hold 2% to 2.5%. This sample stems from a study of beta chain features in type 1 diabetes. Points from the study as a whole: TCRB rearrangement may or may not be influenced by HLA type; here this remained unresolved.

Every participating donor gave one draw, a heparinised blood sample averaging about 100 mL. The TCR sequence derives from a woman aged 25-40 years in good health. This chain uses TRBV11-2 with TRBJ2-4; 14 bases match TRBD2. Material for sequencing was Tregs from blood. The DNA for the CDR3 is TGTGCCAGCAGCTCGCGACTAGCGGGAGGGACTATTCAGTACTTC. Translating gives CASSSRLAGGTIQYF.